Each of the 5 T cell receptor beta chains below was sequenced from the same sample in a study of beta chain features in type 1 diabetes. Expressed TCRB transcripts were sequenced because the entire RNA isolate underwent reverse transcription. The method was immunoSEQ multiplex PCR; TCRdb's version includes in-frame clones alone and lacks a portion of them. The sample includes almost 350,000 clones, around a fifth of them seen just once. The specimen sequenced was naive CD4+ T cells from blood. All receptors derive from a woman between 18 and 29 years old in good health.

This chain connects TRBV15 to TRBJ1-2; D unresolved. Germline CDR1 LNHNV, CDR2 YYDKDF (reference sequence). The CDR3 covers 16 residues. Trimming shortened V by 5 bases and J by 4 bases, and 20 bases separated the two germline ends. Written as DNA, the CDR3 is TGTGCCACCAGCCCCCGTGCAGGTCCCAACAGCTATGGCTACACCTTC. Its translation is CATSPRAGPNSYGYTF.

A few counts support this clone. CDR3 nucleotide sequence: TGTGCCAGCCCGACTCCTTGGAACACTGAAGCTTTCTTT. Translated, it gives CASPTPWNTEAFF. This chain connects TRBV2 to TRBJ1-1; no clear D gene. The CDR3 extends over 13 amino acids. Germline loops: CDR1 SNHLY, CDR2 FYNNEI. V was cut by 8 bases and J by 1 base, with 11 bases left in between. The full variable domain, with the rest looked up from reference TRBV2 and TRBJ1-1, is EPEVTQTPSHQVTQMGQEVILRCVPISNHLYFYWYRQILGQKVEFLVSFYNNEISEKSEIFDDQFSVERPDGSNFTLKIRSTKLEDSAMYFCASPTPWNTEAFFGQGTRLTVV.

This sequence joins TRBV27 and TRBJ2-5, with a weak D call TRBD1 (6 bases). The CDR3 length is 14 residues. Deletions cut 0 bases from V and 4 bases from J, with 9 bases between. Germline lookup yields CDR1 MNHEY and CDR2 SMNVEV (reference sequence). CDR3 nucleotide sequence: TGTGCCAGCAGTTTATCAGACAGGCCAGAGACCCAGTACTTC. Amino acids: CASSLSDRPETQYF.

The sample holds a few counts of this clone. The chain has TRBV29-1 and TRBJ2-7; possibly TRBD1 for D (5 bases). The CDR3 runs to 13 residues. The germline V gene encodes CDR1 SQVTM and CDR2 ANQGSEA. The ends were cut back, 1 base at V and 2 bases at J, with 9 bases in the middle. CDR3 protein: CSVEGQGTYEQYF. In nucleotides, the CDR3 is TGCAGCGTTGAAGGTCAGGGAACCTACGAGCAGTACTTC.

The rearrangement uses TRBV6-4 and TRBJ1-2; possibly TRBD1 for D (5 bases). V was cut by 2 bases and J by 4 bases, with 14 bases left in between. The germline gives CDR1 MRHNA, CDR2 SNTAGT. The CDR3 covers 15 residues. The CDR3 region is CASSDPPGGLYGYTF. In nucleotides, the CDR3 is TGTGCCAGCAGTGACCCCCCTGGGGGACTCTATGGCTACACCTTC.